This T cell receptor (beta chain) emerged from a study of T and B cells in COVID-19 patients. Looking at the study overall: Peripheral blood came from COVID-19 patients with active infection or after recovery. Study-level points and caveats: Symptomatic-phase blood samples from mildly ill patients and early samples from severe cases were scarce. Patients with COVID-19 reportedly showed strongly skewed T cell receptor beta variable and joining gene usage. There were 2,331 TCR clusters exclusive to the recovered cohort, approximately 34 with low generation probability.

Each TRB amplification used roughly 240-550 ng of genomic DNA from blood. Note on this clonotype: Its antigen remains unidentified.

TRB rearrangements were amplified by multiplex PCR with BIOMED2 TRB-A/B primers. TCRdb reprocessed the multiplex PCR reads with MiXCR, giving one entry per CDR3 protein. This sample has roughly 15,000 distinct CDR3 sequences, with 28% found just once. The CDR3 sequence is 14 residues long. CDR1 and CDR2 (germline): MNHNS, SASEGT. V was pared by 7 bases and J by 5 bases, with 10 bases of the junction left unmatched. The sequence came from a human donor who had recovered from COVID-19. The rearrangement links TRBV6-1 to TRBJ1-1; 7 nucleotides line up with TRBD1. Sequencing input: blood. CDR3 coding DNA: TGTGCCAGCATGCCCGACAGGGATTCGACTGAAGCTTTCTTT. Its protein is CASMPDRDSTEAFF.